This T cell receptor (beta chain) was captured in a study of T cell changes during pregnancy in multiple sclerosis. This CDR3 region has 12 residues. The germline CDR1 and CDR2 sequences are MNHNS and SASEGT. The V segment lost 5 bases and the J segment 8 bases; nucleotides outside the gene matches: 4. This clone was seen just once. Method: immunoSEQ multiplex PCR; TCRdb's copy keeps in-frame clones and lacks some. The sample lists tens of thousands of clones; around 92% were seen once. The starting material was CD4+ T cells from peripheral blood mononuclear cells, obtained after pregnancy. The sequence was collected from a female donor in good health, enrolled as a control in a pregnancy study. The rearrangement uses TRBV6-1 and TRBJ1-2, with 8 bases that match TRBD1. CDR3: CASSQGAEGYTF. The CDR3 DNA sequence: TGTGCCAGCAGTCAGGGGGCGGAAGGCTACACCTTC.